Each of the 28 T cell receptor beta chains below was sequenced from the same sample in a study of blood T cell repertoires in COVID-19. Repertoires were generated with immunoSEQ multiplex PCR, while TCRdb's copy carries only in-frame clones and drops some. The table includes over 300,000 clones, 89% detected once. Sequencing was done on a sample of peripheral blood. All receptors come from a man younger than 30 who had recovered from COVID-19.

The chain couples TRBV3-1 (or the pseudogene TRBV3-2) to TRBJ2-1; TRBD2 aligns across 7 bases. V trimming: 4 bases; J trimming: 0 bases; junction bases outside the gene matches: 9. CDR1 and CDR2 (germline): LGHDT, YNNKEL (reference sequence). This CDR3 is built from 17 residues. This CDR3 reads CASSPSLAASSYNEQFF. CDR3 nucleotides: TGTGCCAGCAGCCCGAGCCTAGCGGCTAGCTCCTACAATGAGCAGTTCTTC.

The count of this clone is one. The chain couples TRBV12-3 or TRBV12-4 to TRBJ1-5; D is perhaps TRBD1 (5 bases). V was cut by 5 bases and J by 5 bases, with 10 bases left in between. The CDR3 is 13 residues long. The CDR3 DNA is TGTGCCAGCAGTCCACGGGGGGATCAGCCCCAGCATTTT. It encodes CASSPRGDQPQHF.

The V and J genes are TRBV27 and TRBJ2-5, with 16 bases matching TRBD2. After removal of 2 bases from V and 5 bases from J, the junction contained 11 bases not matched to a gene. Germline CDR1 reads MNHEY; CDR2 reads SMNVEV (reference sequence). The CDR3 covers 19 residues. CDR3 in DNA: TGTGCCAGCAGTTTAGCGGGACTAGCGGGAGGGCGCCCACGGGAGACCCAGTACTTC. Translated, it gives CASSLAGLAGGRPRETQYF.

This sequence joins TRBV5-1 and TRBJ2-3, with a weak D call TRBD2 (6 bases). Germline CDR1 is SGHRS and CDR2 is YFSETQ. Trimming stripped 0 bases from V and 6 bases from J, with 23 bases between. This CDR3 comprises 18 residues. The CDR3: CASSLAIRQSGGGDTQYF. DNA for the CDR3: TGCGCCAGCAGCTTGGCCATTCGCCAGAGTGGGGGAGGTGATACGCAGTATTTT.

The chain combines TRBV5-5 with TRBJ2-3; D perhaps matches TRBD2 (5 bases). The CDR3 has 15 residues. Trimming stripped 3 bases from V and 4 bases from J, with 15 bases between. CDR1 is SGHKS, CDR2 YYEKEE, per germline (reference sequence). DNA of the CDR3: TGTGCCAGCAGCTCCCAACTTACTAGTCCAGATACGCAGTATTTT. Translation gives CASSSQLTSPDTQYF. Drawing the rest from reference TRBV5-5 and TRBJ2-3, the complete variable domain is DAGVTQSPTHLIKTRGQQVTLRCSPISGHKSVSWYQQVLGQGPQFIFQYYEKEERGRGNFPDRFSARQFPNYSSELNVNALLLGDSALYLCASSSQLTSPDTQYFGPGTRLTVL.

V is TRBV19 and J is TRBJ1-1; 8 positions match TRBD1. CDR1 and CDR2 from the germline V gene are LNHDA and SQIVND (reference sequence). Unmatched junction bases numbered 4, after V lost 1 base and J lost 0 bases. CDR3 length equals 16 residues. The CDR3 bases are TGTGCCAGTAGTATAGTAACAGGGGGTATGAACACTGAAGCTTTCTTT. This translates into CASSIVTGGMNTEAFF.

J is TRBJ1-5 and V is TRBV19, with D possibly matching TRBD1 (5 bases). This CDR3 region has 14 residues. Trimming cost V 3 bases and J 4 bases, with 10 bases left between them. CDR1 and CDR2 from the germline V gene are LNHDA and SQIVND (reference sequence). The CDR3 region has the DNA TGTGCCAGTAGTATGGCGGCAGGGAATCAGCCCCAGCATTTT. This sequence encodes CASSMAAGNQPQHF.

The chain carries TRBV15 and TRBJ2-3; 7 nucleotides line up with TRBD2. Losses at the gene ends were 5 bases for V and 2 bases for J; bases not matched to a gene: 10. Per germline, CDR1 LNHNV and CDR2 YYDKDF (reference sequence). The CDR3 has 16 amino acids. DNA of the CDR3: TGTGCCACCAGCCGCGCCGGGACTATAATCACAGATACGCAGTATTTT. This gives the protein CATSRAGTIITDTQYF.

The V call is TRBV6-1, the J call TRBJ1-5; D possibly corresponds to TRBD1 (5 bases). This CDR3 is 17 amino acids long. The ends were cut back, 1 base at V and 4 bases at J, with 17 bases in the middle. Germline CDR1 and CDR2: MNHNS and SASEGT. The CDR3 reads CASSEEAWGVRNQPQHF. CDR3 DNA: TGTGCCAGCAGTGAAGAGGCTTGGGGGGTTAGGAATCAGCCCCAGCATTTT.

As DNA, the CDR3 is TGCGCCAGCAGCTTGGACAGGGAGAAGATGAACTATGGCTACACCTTC. Its translation is CASSLDREKMNYGYTF. This rearrangement joins TRBV5-1 to TRBJ1-2; tentatively, D is TRBD1 (6 bases). V was clipped by 0 bases and J by 2 bases, with 14 bases between them. From germline, CDR1 is SGHRS and CDR2 YFSETQ. This CDR3 has 16 amino acids.

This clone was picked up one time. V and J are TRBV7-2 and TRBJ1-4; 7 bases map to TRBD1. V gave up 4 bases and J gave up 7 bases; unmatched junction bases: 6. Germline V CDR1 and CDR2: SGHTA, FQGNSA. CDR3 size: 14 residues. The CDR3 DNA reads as TGTGCCAGCAGCTCCGACAGGGAGGCTGAAAAACTGTTTTTT. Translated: CASSSDREAEKLFF.

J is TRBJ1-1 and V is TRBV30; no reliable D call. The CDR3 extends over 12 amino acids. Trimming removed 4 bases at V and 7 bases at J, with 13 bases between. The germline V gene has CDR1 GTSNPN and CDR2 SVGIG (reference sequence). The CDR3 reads CAWNTDEIEAFF. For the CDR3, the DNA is TGTGCCTGGAACACAGACGAGATTGAAGCTTTCTTT.

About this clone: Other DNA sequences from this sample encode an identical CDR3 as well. The CDR3 DNA reads TGTGCCAGCAGTTTAGACAGCTACACTGAAGCTTTCTTT. Protein: CASSLDSYTEAFF. V gene TRBV12-3 or TRBV12-4 combines with J gene TRBJ1-1; no reliable D call. Trimming pared 1 base from V and 3 bases from J, leaving 6 bases between. The length of the CDR3 is 13 residues.

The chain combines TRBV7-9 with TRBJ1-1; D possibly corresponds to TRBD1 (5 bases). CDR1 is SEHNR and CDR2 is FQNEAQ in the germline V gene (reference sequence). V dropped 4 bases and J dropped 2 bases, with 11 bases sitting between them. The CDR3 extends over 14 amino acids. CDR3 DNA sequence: TGTGCCAGCAGCTCGACTAGGGGTAACACTGAAGCTTTCTTT. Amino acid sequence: CASSSTRGNTEAFF.

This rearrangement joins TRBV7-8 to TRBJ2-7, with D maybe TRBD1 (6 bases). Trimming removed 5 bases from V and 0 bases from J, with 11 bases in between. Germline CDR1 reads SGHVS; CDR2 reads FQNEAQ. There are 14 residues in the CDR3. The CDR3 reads CASSPGAFSYEQYF. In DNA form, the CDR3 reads TGTGCCAGCAGCCCAGGGGCCTTCTCCTACGAGCAGTACTTC.

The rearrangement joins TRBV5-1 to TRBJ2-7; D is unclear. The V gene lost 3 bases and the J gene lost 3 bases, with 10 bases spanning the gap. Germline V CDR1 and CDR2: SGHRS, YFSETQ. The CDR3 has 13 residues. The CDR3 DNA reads TGCGCCAGCAGCTCCCCCAGGAACTACGAGCAGTACTTC. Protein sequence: CASSSPRNYEQYF.

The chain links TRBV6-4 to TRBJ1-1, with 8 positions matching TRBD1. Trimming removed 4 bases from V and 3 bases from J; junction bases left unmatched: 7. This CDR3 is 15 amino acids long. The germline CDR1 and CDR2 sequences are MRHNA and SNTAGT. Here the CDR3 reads CASSATGGPDTEAFF. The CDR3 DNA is TGTGCCAGCAGTGCCACAGGGGGACCTGACACTGAAGCTTTCTTT.

The chain's CDR3 is CASSLYSGRDTEAFF. For the CDR3, the DNA is TGTGCCAGCAGCTTATATTCGGGAAGAGACACTGAAGCTTTCTTT. The V call is TRBV7-9, the J call TRBJ1-1; D remains unclear. Trimming stripped 2 bases from V and 3 bases from J, with 13 bases between. The CDR3 loop spans 15 amino acids. Germline lookup yields CDR1 SEHNR and CDR2 FQNEAQ (reference sequence).

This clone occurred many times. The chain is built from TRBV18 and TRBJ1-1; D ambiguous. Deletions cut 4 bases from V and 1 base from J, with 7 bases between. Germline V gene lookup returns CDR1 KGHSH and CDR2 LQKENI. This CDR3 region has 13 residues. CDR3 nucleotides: TGTGCCAGCTCACGGAGAGGGAACACTGAAGCTTTCTTT. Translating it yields CASSRRGNTEAFF.

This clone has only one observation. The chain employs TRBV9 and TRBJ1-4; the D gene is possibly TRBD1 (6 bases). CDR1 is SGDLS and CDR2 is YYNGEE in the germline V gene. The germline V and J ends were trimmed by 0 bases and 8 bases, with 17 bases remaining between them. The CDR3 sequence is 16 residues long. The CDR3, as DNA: TGTGCCAGCAGCGTAGGGGAGGGGAAAGGGGGAGAAAAACTGTTTTTT. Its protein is CASSVGEGKGGEKLFF.

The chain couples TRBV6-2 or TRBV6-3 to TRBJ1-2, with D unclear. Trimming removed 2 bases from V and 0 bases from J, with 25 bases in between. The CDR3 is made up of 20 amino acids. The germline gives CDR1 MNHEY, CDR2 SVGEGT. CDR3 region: CASSYKPLTGVKAANYGYTF. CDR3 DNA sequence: TGTGCCAGCAGTTACAAACCCTTGACGGGAGTTAAGGCCGCTAACTATGGCTACACCTTC.

CDR3 sequence reads: CASTLTSGGYNEQFF. The CDR3 nucleotides are TGTGCCAGCACCCTAACTAGCGGGGGTTACAATGAGCAGTTCTTC. The rearrangement links TRBV6-5 to TRBJ2-1, with 11 positions matching TRBD2. V dropped 7 bases and J dropped 4; count of bases not matched to a gene: 6. Germline assignment: CDR1 MNHEY and CDR2 SVGAGI. This CDR3 region has 15 residues.

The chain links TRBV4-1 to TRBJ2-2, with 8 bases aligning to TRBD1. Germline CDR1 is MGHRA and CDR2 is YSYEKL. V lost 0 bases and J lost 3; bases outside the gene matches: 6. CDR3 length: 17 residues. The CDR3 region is CASSQDLQGAHTGELFF. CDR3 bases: TGCGCCAGCAGCCAAGATCTCCAGGGGGCGCACACCGGGGAGCTGTTTTTT.

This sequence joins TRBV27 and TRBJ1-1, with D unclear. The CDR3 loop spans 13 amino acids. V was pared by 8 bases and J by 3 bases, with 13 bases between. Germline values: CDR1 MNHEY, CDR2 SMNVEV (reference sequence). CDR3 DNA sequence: TGTGCCAGCGGGCGGGAAAAGCACACTGAAGCTTTCTTT. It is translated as CASGREKHTEAFF.

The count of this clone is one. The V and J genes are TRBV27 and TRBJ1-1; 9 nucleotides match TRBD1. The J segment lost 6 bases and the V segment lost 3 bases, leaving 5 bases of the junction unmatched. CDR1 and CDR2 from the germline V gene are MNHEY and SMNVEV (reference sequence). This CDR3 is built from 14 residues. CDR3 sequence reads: CASSFGQGNSEAFF. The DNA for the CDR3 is TGTGCCAGCAGTTTCGGACAGGGGAATTCTGAAGCTTTCTTT.

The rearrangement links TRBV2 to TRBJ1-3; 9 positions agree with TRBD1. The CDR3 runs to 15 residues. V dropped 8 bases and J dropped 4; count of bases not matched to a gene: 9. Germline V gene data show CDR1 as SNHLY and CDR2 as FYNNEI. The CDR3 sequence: CASGDRASLGNTIYF. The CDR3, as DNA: TGTGCCAGCGGGGACAGGGCCTCTCTCGGAAACACCATATATTTT. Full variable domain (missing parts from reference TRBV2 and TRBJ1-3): EPEVTQTPSHQVTQMGQEVILRCVPISNHLYFYWYRQILGQKVEFLVSFYNNEISEKSEIFDDQFSVERPDGSNFTLKIRSTKLEDSAMYFCASGDRASLGNTIYFGEGSWLTVV.

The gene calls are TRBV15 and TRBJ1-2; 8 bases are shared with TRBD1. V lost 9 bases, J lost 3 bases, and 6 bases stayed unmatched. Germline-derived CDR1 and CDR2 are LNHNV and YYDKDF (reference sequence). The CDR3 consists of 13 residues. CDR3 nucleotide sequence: TGTGCCACTGGCAGGGGGCAGGACTATGGCTACACCTTC. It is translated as CATGRGQDYGYTF.

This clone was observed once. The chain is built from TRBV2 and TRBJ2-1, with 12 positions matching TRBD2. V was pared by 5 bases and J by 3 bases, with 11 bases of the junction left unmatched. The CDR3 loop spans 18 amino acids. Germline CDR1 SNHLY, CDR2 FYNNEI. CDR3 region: CASSHPGASGRVYNEQFF. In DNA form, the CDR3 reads TGTGCCAGCAGTCACCCCGGGGCTAGCGGGAGGGTCTACAATGAGCAGTTCTTC.